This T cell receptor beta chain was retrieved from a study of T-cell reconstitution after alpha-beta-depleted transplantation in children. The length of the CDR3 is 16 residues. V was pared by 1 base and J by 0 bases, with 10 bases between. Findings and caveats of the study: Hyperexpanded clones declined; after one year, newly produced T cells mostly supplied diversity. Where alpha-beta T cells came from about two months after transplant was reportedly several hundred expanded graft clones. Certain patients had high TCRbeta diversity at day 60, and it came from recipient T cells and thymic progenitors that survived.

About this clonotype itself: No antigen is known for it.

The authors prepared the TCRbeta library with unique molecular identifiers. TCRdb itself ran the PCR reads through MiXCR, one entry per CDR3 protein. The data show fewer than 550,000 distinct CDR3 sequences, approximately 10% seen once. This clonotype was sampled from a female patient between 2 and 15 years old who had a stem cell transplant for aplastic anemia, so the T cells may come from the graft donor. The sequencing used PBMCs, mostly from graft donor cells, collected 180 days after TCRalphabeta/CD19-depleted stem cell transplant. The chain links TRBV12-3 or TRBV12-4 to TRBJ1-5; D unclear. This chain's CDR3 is CASSLGSVYSNQPQHF. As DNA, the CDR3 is TGTGCCAGCAGTTTAGGGAGCGTCTATAGCAATCAGCCCCAGCATTTT.